This T cell receptor beta chain is from a study of beta chain features in type 1 diabetes. Study conclusions and caveats: Any HLA-type effect on TCRB rearrangement remained unresolved here. VDJ junctions from type 1 diabetes patients carried fewer insertions and larger deletions. PCR may have favored shorter templates equally in patients and controls.

Central memory, naive, regulatory and stem cell-like memory CD4+ cells were sorted by CD45RO/CCR7/CD25/CD127/CD95/CD27. The V and J ends lost 4 bases and 2 bases, in that order; junction bases with no gene match: 5. The CDR3 is 14 residues long. Germline V CDR1 and CDR2: SGHDT, YYEEEE. On this clone itself: Its antigen is as yet unknown.

cDNA synthesis used the whole RNA isolate, giving expressed TCRB sequences. Using immunoSEQ multiplex PCR, the repertoire was profiled, and TCRdb retains in-frame clones only, with some absent. In the table there are roughly 150,000 clones, roughly 10% of which are singletons. The clonotype originates from a man between 18 and 29 years old in good health. Sequencing was performed on central memory CD4+ T cells from blood. The genes are TRBV5-6 and TRBJ2-7; TRBD1 aligns across 8 bases. CDR3 nucleotide sequence: TGTGCCAGCAGCCCGGGACAGGAAGCCTACGAGCAGTACTTC. Its translation is CASSPGQEAYEQYF.